The 26 T cell receptor beta chains below all came from one sample that was sequenced in a study of T cell repertoires in cytomegalovirus infection. Using its own MiXCR run on the reads, TCRdb lists one record per CDR3 protein. The sample has tens of thousands of distinct CDR3 sequences; 20% to 30% are singletons. The antigens these receptors bind are not known. Sequenced material: CD8+ T cells from cultured PBMCs, taken from culture after CMV antigen stimulation. All receptors come from a human donor in good health (CMV status not recorded). Some clones in this sample may be carry-over from other donors' samples.

V usage is TRBV30 and J usage is TRBJ1-5; weak D call: TRBD1 (6 bases). Germline CDR1 GTSNPN, CDR2 SVGIG (reference sequence). Trimming stripped 1 base from V and 7 bases from J, with 11 bases between. The CDR3 consists of 13 residues. Written as DNA, the CDR3 is TGTGCCTGGAGTGCACAGGGAGGACAGCCCCAGCATTTT. As protein: CAWSAQGGQPQHF.

Only a few counts were recorded for this clonotype. In DNA, the CDR3 is TGTGCCAGCAGCGGGGGACGAAGCTCCTACGAGCAGTACTTC. Translating it yields CASSGGRSSYEQYF. The chain couples TRBV7-6 to TRBJ2-7, with D tentatively TRBD1 or TRBD2 (5 bases each). Germline CDR1 reads SGHVS; CDR2 reads FNYEAQ. V dropped 5 bases and J dropped 0 bases, with 11 bases sitting between them. The CDR3 covers 14 residues.

This clonotype has a handful of counts. The chain is built from TRBV3-1 and TRBJ2-7; perhaps TRBD1 as D (6 bases). There are 12 residues in the CDR3. Germline CDR1 reads LGHDT; CDR2 reads YNNKEL (reference sequence). Trimming cost V 4 bases and J 4 bases, with 8 bases left between them. CDR3 coding DNA: TGTGCCAGCAGCCGCAGGGGTTACGAGCAGTACTTC. Its protein product is CASSRRGYEQYF.

The chain joins TRBV28 to TRBJ2-7; D is ambiguous. This CDR3 is 14 amino acids long. V was clipped by 5 bases and J by 7 bases, with 18 bases between them. From germline, CDR1 is MDHEN and CDR2 SYDVKM. CDR3 coding DNA: TGTGCCAGCAGTGATAGACTTCAGGCTGGGGAGCAGTACTTC. It encodes CASSDRLQAGEQYF.

The sample holds a few counts of this clonotype. This chain uses TRBV6-2 or TRBV6-3 with TRBJ2-5, with D unclear. V was clipped by 2 bases and J by 5 bases, with 12 bases between them. The V gene's germline CDR1 is MNHEY and CDR2 SVGEGT. The CDR3 length is 14 residues. DNA of the CDR3: TGTGCCAGCAGTTACGAGTTGGGCTGGGAGACCCAGTACTTC. Translating it yields CASSYELGWETQYF.

Turning to this clonotype: The missing conserved phenylalanine or tryptophan at the end of this CDR3 makes a read error likely. V gene TRBV5-6 combines with J gene TRBJ2-5, with TRBD2 as a possible D gene (5 bases). The CDR3 runs 15 residues. The V end lost 3 bases, the J end lost 2 bases, and 14 bases lay between the germline ends. Germline CDR1 reads SGHDT; CDR2 reads YYEEEE. The CDR3 bases are TGTGCCAGCAGCTCGGCGCCGGGGAAGCAAGAGACCCAGTACTCC. Amino acid sequence: CASSSAPGKQETQYS.

This clonotype was seen a single time. The chain recombines TRBV7-6 with TRBJ1-3; D call uncertain. V gave up 2 bases and J gave up 3 bases, with 14 bases separating them. CDR1 is SGHVS, CDR2 FNYEAQ, per germline. The CDR3 has 16 residues. The CDR3 loop is CASSLRSVGGGNTIYF. In nucleotides, the CDR3 is TGTGCCAGCAGCTTAAGATCCGTGGGAGGTGGAAACACCATATATTTT. The full variable domain, its missing parts supplied by reference TRBV7-6 and TRBJ1-3, is GAGVSQSPRYKVTKRGQDVALRCDPISGHVSLYWYRQALGQGPEFLTYFNYEAQQDKSGLPNDRFSAERPEGSISTLTIQRTEQRDSAMYRCASSLRSVGGGNTIYFGEGSWLTVV.

The CDR3 nucleotides are TGTGCCAGCAGCCTAGGGGACACCAACACTGAAGCTTTCTTT. It translates to CASSLGDTNTEAFF. The V and J genes are TRBV7-6 and TRBJ1-1, with a tentative D call TRBD1 (6 bases). The CDR3 runs to 14 residues. Deletions cut 5 bases from V and 2 bases from J, with 12 bases between. Looked up from germline, CDR1 is SGHVS and CDR2 is FNYEAQ.

This clonotype was detected only a few times. V usage is TRBV6-5 and J usage is TRBJ2-2; no definite D call. Germline V gene sequence: CDR1 MNHEY, CDR2 SVGAGI. The ends were cut back, 2 bases at V and 0 bases at J, with 13 bases in the middle. The CDR3 spans 17 residues. The CDR3 loop is CASSYATSIANTGELFF. CDR3 nucleotides: TGTGCCAGCAGTTACGCCACCTCGATCGCGAACACCGGGGAGCTGTTTTTT.

The V and J genes are TRBV5-1 and TRBJ2-7; 11 bases are shared with TRBD1. With 6 bases clipped from V and 4 bases from J, the junction kept 6 bases outside the gene matches. The CDR3 length is 14 residues. Germline V lookup: CDR1 SGHRS, CDR2 YFSETQ. The CDR3 here is CASTAGQGAYEQYF. CDR3 nucleotide sequence: TGCGCCAGCACCGCCGGACAGGGGGCTTACGAGCAGTACTTC.

This chain joins TRBV9 and TRBJ1-4; 9 positions agree with TRBD1. Looked up from germline, CDR1 is SGDLS and CDR2 is YYNGEE. Trimming removed 3 bases from V and 7 bases from J; junction bases left unmatched: 4. The CDR3 sequence is 14 residues long. The CDR3 DNA reads as TGTGCCAGCAGCGAACAGGGGGCGCCTGAAAAACTGTTTTTT. Its protein is CASSEQGAPEKLFF.

This clonotype appeared a few times. This rearrangement joins TRBV11-1 to TRBJ2-3, with 10 bases fitting TRBD2. Germline V CDR1 and CDR2: SGHAT, FQDESV (reference sequence). The CDR3 totals 16 residues. J lost 2 bases, V lost 3 bases, and 5 bases had no gene match. The CDR3: CASSFSGGPVTDTQYF. For the CDR3, the DNA is TGTGCCAGCAGCTTTAGCGGGGGGCCTGTCACAGATACGCAGTATTTT.

Many counts were recorded for this clonotype. The rearrangement joins TRBV19 to TRBJ1-1, with D maybe TRBD1 (5 bases). This CDR3 has 11 residues. Germline-derived CDR1 and CDR2 are LNHDA and SQIVND (reference sequence). Trimming took 10 bases from V and 11 from J, leaving 17 bases between them. The CDR3 bases are TGTGCCACTGAAGGGGCGGGGTCGGCTTTCTTT. The encoded protein is CATEGAGSAFF.

This chain's CDR3 is CASSQWLAGVVDTQYF. The CDR3 region has the DNA TGCGCCAGCAGCCAGTGGCTAGCGGGAGTTGTAGATACGCAGTATTTT. V and J are TRBV4-1 and TRBJ2-3; 10 nucleotides line up with TRBD2. The CDR3 consists of 16 residues. With V trimmed by 3 bases and J by 5 bases, 8 bases remained unmatched. CDR1 and CDR2 from the germline V gene are MGHRA and YSYEKL.

In its sample, this clonotype was seen a few times. V usage is TRBV5-3 and J usage is TRBJ2-5; D not certain. TRBV5-3 is known as an ORF, though its function is uncertain. V was trimmed by 8 bases and J by 3 bases, leaving 14 bases between them. The CDR3 is 13 amino acids. CDR3 in DNA: TGTGCCAGCAGCGAAGACTTAAAAGAGACCCAGTACTTC. This gives the protein CASSEDLKETQYF.

The CDR3 sequence: CATSSSGVGDTQYF. The CDR3 DNA reads TGTGCCACCAGCAGTTCGGGGGTGGGCGATACGCAGTATTTT. The V and J genes are TRBV15 and TRBJ2-3; perhaps TRBD2 as D (6 bases). In germline, CDR1 is LNHNV, CDR2 YYDKDF (reference sequence). Trimming left V 3 bases short and J 6 bases short, with 13 bases between. This CDR3 contains 14 residues. Full variable domain (outside the CDR3, taken from reference TRBV15 and TRBJ2-3): DAMVIQNPRYQVTQFGKPVTLSCSQTLNHNVMYWYQQKSSQAPKLLFHYYDKDFNNEADTPDNFQSRRPNTSFCFLDIRSPGLGDTAMYLCATSSSGVGDTQYFGPGTRLTVL.

The rearrangement uses TRBV6-2 or TRBV6-3 and TRBJ2-1; D remains unclear. From germline, CDR1 is MNHEY and CDR2 SVGEGT. The CDR3 length is 12 residues. V lost 4 bases, J lost 8 bases, and 9 bases lay in between. The CDR3 region has the DNA TGTGCCAGCAGTTCGTCCGGGCATGAGCAGTTCTTC. Translated: CASSSSGHEQFF.

This clonotype was recorded at least ten times. The chain links TRBV6-6 to TRBJ1-5, with D unclear. The CDR3 runs to 14 residues. Germline CDR1 is MNHNY and CDR2 is SVGAGI (reference sequence). V was shortened by 7 bases and J by 2 bases, with 12 bases between the two germline ends. CDR3 region: CASTKTWGNQPQHF. The CDR3 DNA sequence: TGTGCCAGCACCAAAACATGGGGCAATCAGCCCCAGCATTTT.

This clonotype appeared a few times. This rearrangement joins TRBV9 to TRBJ2-1; D is tentatively TRBD1 or TRBD2 (6 bases each). CDR1 is SGDLS and CDR2 is YYNGEE in the germline V gene. With 2 bases removed from V and 0 bases from J, the gap between germline ends came to 21 bases. This CDR3 is built from 19 residues. Written as DNA, the CDR3 is TGTGCCAGCAGCGTCCCTCGACGGGGGCCTCATAGCTCCTACAATGAGCAGTTCTTC. Translation gives CASSVPRRGPHSSYNEQFF.

A few counts support this clonotype. This rearrangement joins TRBV6-5 to TRBJ2-3, with 11 bases fitting TRBD1. V lost 5 bases, J lost 3 bases, and 4 bases stayed unmatched. CDR3 length: 15 residues. Germline CDR1 and CDR2: MNHEY and SVGAGI. The CDR3 DNA is TGTGCCAGCAGTGGGGGACAGGGGGAGACAGATACGCAGTATTTT. This encodes CASSGGQGETDTQYF.

This clonotype was counted many times. This chain joins TRBV24-1 and TRBJ2-3; D is unclear. The length of the CDR3 is 15 residues. The germline CDR1 and CDR2 sequences are KGHDR and SFDVKD. V lost 3 bases, J lost 0 bases, and 9 bases lay in between. CDR3 in amino acids: CATSDQQASTDTQYF. CDR3 in DNA: TGTGCCACCAGTGATCAACAAGCTAGCACAGATACGCAGTATTTT.

This clonotype was seen a handful of times. The chain combines TRBV28 with TRBJ2-1; TRBD2 is a possible D gene (7 bases). The germline gives CDR1 MDHEN, CDR2 SYDVKM. This CDR3 has 19 amino acids. The V and J ends lost 2 bases and 1 base respectively, with 21 bases between them. In DNA, the CDR3 is TGTGCCAGCAGTTTAGTTGCCCCTTCGGGGGGCGCGTCCTACAATGAGCAGTTCTTC. Translating gives CASSLVAPSGGASYNEQFF.

Points on this clonotype: It may be a read error: a sequence one base away is much more abundant. The CDR3 region has the DNA TGTGCCAGCAGCATCCCGAGGGAAAGTGACATTCAGTACTTC. Encoded protein: CASSIPRESDIQYF. The genes are TRBV7-6 and TRBJ2-4; a possible D gene is TRBD2 (5 bases). From germline, CDR1 is SGHVS and CDR2 FNYEAQ. The CDR3 loop spans 14 amino acids. The V and J ends lost 5 bases and 8 bases respectively, with 16 bases between them. Complete variable domain (other parts from reference TRBV7-6 and TRBJ2-4): GAGVSQSPRYKVTKRGQDVALRCDPISGHVSLYWYRQALGQGPEFLTYFNYEAQQDKSGLPNDRFSAERPEGSISTLTIQRTEQRDSAMYRCASSIPRESDIQYFGAGTRLSVL.

This clonotype showed up many times. The chain is built from TRBV27 and TRBJ2-7; no clear D. Germline V gene data show CDR1 as MNHEY and CDR2 as SMNVEV (reference sequence). Trimming took 4 bases from V and 1 from J, leaving 11 bases between them. This CDR3 spans 14 amino acids. CDR3 bases: TGTGCCAGCAGTTGGGTCATGGGGTCCTACGAGCAGTACTTC. Protein: CASSWVMGSYEQYF.

The chain links TRBV27 to TRBJ1-4; D call uncertain. The CDR3 sequence is 12 residues long. Germline V gives CDR1 MNHEY, CDR2 SMNVEV (reference sequence). V lost 7 bases, J lost 8 bases, and 11 bases lay in between. CDR3 DNA: TGTGCCAGCAAGACAAAGAAGGAAAAACTGTTTTTT. Amino acid sequence: CASKTKKEKLFF. Full variable domain (remainder filled in from reference TRBV27 and TRBJ1-4): EAQVTQNPRYLITVTGKKLTVTCSQNMNHEYMSWYRQDPGLGLRQIYYSMNVEVTDKGDVPEGYKVSRKEKRNFPLILESPSPNQTSLYFCASKTKKEKLFFGSGTQLSVL.

The table lists this clonotype with a few counts. This sequence joins TRBV19 and TRBJ2-7; tentatively, D is TRBD1 (5 bases). Per the germline V gene, CDR1 is LNHDA and CDR2 is SQIVND (reference sequence). Trimming removed 7 bases at V and 6 bases at J, with 16 bases between. The CDR3 is 13 residues long. CDR3 loop: CASKPFPRGEQYF. DNA for the CDR3: TGTGCCAGTAAACCCTTTCCAAGGGGCGAGCAGTACTTC.